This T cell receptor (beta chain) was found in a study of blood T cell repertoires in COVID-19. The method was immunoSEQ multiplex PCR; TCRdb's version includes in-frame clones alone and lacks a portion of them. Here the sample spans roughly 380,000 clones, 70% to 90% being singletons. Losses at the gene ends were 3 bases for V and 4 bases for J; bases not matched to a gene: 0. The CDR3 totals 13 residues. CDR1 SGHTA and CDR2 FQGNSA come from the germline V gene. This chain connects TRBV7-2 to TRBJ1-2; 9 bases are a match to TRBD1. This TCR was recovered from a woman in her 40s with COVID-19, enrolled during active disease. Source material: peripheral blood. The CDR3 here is CASSLTGGYGYTF. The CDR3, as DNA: TGTGCCAGCAGCTTGACAGGGGGCTATGGCTACACCTTC.